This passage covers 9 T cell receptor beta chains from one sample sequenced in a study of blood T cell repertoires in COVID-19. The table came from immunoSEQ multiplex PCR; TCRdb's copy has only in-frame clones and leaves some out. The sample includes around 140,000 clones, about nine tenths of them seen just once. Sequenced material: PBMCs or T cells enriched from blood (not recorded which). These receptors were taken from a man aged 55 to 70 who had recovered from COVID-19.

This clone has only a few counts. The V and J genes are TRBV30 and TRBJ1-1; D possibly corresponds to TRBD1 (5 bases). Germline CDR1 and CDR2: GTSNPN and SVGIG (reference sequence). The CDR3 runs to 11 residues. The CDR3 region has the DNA TGTGCTCAAGGTGGGGGACTGAAAGCTTTCTTT. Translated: CAQGGGLKAFF.

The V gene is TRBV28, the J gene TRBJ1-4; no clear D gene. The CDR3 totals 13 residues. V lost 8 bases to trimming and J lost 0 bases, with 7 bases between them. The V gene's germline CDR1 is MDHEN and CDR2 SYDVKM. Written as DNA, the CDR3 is TGTGCCAGCCTAACGGCAACTAATGAAAAACTGTTTTTT. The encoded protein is CASLTATNEKLFF.

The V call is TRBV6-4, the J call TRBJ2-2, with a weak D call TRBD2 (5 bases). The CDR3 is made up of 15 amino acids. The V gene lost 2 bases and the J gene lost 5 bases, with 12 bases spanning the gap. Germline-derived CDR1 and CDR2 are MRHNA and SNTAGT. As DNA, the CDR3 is TGTGCCAGCAGTGACAGAGGGAGAGGAACCGGGGAGCTGTTTTTT. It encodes CASSDRGRGTGELFF.

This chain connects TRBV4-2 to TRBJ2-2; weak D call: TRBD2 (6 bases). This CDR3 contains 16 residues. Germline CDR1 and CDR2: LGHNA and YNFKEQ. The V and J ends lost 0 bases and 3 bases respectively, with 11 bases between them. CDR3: CASSQDYRDYTGELFF. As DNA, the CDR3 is TGTGCCAGCAGCCAAGATTACCGGGACTACACCGGGGAGCTGTTTTTT.

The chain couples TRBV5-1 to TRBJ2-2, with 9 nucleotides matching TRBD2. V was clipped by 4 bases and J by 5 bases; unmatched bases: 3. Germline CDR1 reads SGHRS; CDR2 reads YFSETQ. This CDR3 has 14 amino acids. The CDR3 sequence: CASSQRGATGELFF. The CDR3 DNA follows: TGCGCCAGCAGCCAGCGGGGGGCGACCGGGGAGCTGTTTTTT. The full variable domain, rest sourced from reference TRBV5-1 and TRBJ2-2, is KAGVTQTPRYLIKTRGQQVTLSCSPISGHRSVSWYQQTPGQGLQFLFEYFSETQRNKGNFPGRFSGRQFSNSRSEMNVSTLELGDSALYLCASSQRGATGELFFGEGSRLTVL.

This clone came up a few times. The CDR3 is CAGRGLAGVDQRFF. CDR3 coding DNA: TGCGCCGGTAGGGGACTAGCGGGAGTAGATCAGAGGTTCTTC. The chain combines TRBV29-1 with TRBJ2-1, with 14 bases fitting TRBD2. The germline V gene has CDR1 SQVTM and CDR2 ANQGSEA. The CDR3 sequence is 14 residues long.

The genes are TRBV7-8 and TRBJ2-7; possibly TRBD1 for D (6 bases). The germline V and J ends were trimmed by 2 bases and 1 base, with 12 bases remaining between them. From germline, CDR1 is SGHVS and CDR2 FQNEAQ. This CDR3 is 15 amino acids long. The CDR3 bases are TGTGCCAGCAGCTTAACTCGACAGGCGTCCTACGAGCAGTACTTC. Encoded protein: CASSLTRQASYEQYF.

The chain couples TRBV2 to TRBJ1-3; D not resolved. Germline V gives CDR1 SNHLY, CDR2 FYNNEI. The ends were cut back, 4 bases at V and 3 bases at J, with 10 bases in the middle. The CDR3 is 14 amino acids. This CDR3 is CASSVGVVGNTIYF. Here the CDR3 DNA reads TGTGCCAGCAGTGTCGGGGTTGTTGGAAACACCATATATTTT.

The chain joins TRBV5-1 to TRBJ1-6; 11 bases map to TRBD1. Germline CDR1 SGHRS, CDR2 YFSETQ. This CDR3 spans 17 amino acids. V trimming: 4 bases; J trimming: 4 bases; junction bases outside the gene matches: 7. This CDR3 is CASSPRDRGFYNSPLHF. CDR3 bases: TGCGCCAGCAGCCCCCGGGACAGGGGGTTTTATAATTCACCCCTCCACTTT.